These 11 T cell receptor beta chains originate from one sample sequenced in a study of blood T cell repertoires in COVID-19. TCRdb keeps only in-frame clones here, not all; method: immunoSEQ multiplex PCR. The repertoire consists of about 250,000 clones, with approximately 83% occurring once and the leading ten covering roughly 4%. The sequencing sample was made of PBMCs or T cells enriched from blood (not recorded which). The source is a woman younger than 45 who had recovered from COVID-19.

This chain connects TRBV7-2 to TRBJ2-3, with D possibly matching TRBD2 (5 bases). In germline, CDR1 is SGHTA, CDR2 FQGNSA. Deletions cut 1 base from V and 0 bases from J, with 8 bases between. The CDR3 is made up of 15 amino acids. The CDR3 DNA reads as TGTGCCAGCAGCTTAGGAGGGATCAGCACAGATACGCAGTATTTT. Translating gives CASSLGGISTDTQYF.

This clone was seen only once. The V gene is TRBV27, the J gene TRBJ2-6; TRBD2 is a possible D gene (5 bases). The CDR3 totals 15 residues. Germline V gene data show CDR1 as MNHEY and CDR2 as SMNVEV (reference sequence). V was cut by 3 bases and J by 1 base, with 7 bases left in between. The CDR3 region is CASSLEASGANVLTF. The CDR3 DNA is TGTGCCAGCAGTTTGGAGGCATCTGGGGCCAACGTCCTGACTTTC.

A few counts support this clone. The gene calls are TRBV28 and TRBJ1-2; tentative D call: TRBD1 (6 bases). Trimming left V 6 bases short and J 5 bases short, with 19 bases between. This CDR3 is 15 amino acids long. CDR1 and CDR2 (germline): MDHEN, SYDVKM. CDR3 nucleotides: TGTGCCAGCAGCCGCGGACACGGTCAGGGGTATGGCTACACCTTC. As protein: CASSRGHGQGYGYTF.

V is TRBV28 and J is TRBJ2-3; 13 bases are a match to TRBD2. The V segment lost 1 base and the J segment 1 base; nucleotides outside the gene matches: 2. This CDR3 has 17 residues. Germline V lookup: CDR1 MDHEN, CDR2 SYDVKM. The CDR3 spells CASSLLTSGGGTDTQYF. CDR3 DNA: TGTGCCAGCAGTTTATTAACTAGCGGGGGGGGCACAGATACGCAGTATTTT.

The count of this clone is one. The chain joins TRBV4-2 to TRBJ2-1; tentatively, D is TRBD2 (6 bases). Looked up from germline, CDR1 is LGHNA and CDR2 is YNFKEQ. The CDR3 runs to 17 residues. V gave up 1 base and J gave up 6 bases, with 19 bases separating them. The CDR3 DNA is TGTGCCAGCAGCCAAGTTATAGACCGGGAGTTGATCAATGAGCAGTTCTTC. Its translation: CASSQVIDRELINEQFF.

This clone was seen just once. The V and J genes are TRBV4-2 and TRBJ1-1, with D tentatively TRBD1 (5 bases). The V end lost 1 base, the J end lost 5 bases, and 11 bases lay between the germline ends. The germline gives CDR1 LGHNA, CDR2 YNFKEQ. The CDR3 runs 14 residues. The DNA for the CDR3 is TGTGCCAGCAGCCAAGTAGGCAGGGATACTGAAGCTTTCTTT. It codes for CASSQVGRDTEAFF.

The rearrangement joins TRBV18 to TRBJ2-1; 14 nucleotides line up with TRBD2. The CDR3 loop spans 19 amino acids. The J segment lost 4 bases and the V segment lost 3 bases, leaving 11 bases of the junction unmatched. The germline CDR1 and CDR2 sequences are KGHSH and LQKENI. CDR3 in DNA: TGTGCCAGCTCACCGACTAGCGGGGGGGCATCACTCATTTACAATGAGCAGTTCTTC. This codes for CASSPTSGGASLIYNEQFF.

The J gene is TRBJ1-3, the V gene TRBV30, with TRBD1 matching over 7 bases. V trimming: 4 bases; J trimming: 5 bases; junction bases outside the gene matches: 11. There are 15 residues in the CDR3. The V gene's germline CDR1 is GTSNPN and CDR2 SVGIG (reference sequence). CDR3 in amino acids: CAWNPPGGPRNTIYF. The DNA of the CDR3 is TGTGCCTGGAACCCTCCAGGGGGGCCCCGAAACACCATATATTTT.

The chain recombines TRBV6-5 with TRBJ1-1, with no clear D. Germline CDR1 MNHEY, CDR2 SVGAGI. This CDR3 is built from 11 residues. Trimming stripped 7 bases from V and 6 bases from J, with 9 bases between. The CDR3 loop is CASIREAEAFF. For the CDR3, the DNA is TGTGCCAGCATCCGGGAGGCTGAAGCTTTCTTT.

This sequence joins TRBV7-6 and TRBJ1-1; 7 nucleotides agree with TRBD1. The CDR3 is 15 residues long. With V trimmed by 4 bases and J by 4 bases, 9 bases remained unmatched. Per germline, CDR1 SGHVS and CDR2 FNYEAQ. The DNA of the CDR3 is TGTGCCAGCAGCTCCGACCTCAGGGGGAGCACTGAAGCTTTCTTT. The encoded protein is CASSSDLRGSTEAFF.

V and J are TRBV24-1 and TRBJ1-1, with 7 bases lining up with TRBD1. Per the germline V gene, CDR1 is KGHDR and CDR2 is SFDVKD. The CDR3 is made up of 19 amino acids. Losses at the gene ends were 0 bases for V and 5 bases for J; bases not matched to a gene: 17. Here the CDR3 reads CATSDLNWKGGPFWTEAFF. In DNA form, the CDR3 reads TGTGCCACCAGTGATTTGAATTGGAAAGGGGGCCCCTTTTGGACTGAAGCTTTCTTT.